Included here is one TCR beta chain sequence, with context. Which antigen it targets is not known. The input lacks base qualities; no much larger clone sits a single base away. This sample is part of a study of cytomegalovirus exposure and HLA in healthy donors (dated by TCRdb to about 2017). Background on the whole study: An earlier analysis of approximately 590 of the donors reported 250 to 300 Gb of sequence data and 117 million unique TCR beta sequences from some 180 million T cells. A later genetic analysis used genome-wide SNP genotypes for about 60% of the roughly 700 donors, treating that subset as a discovery cohort. All discovery cohort repertoires had been generated on a single sequencing platform. The later analysis used no new phenotypic data to find candidate immune exposures, relying instead on TCR beta sequences and their occurrence across donors. A separate validation cohort of roughly 130 different subjects was used in addition to the roughly 670-subject first cohort. To predict cytomegalovirus infection status, the study brought together high-throughput TCR immunosequencing, statistical association of individual TCRs with disease status, and machine learning. An early release covering roughly 640 HLA-typed donors comprised about 300 gigabases of sequencing data and around 80 million unique TCR sequences. About five DR-DQ haplotypes were treated as single units for association and clustering because of strong linkage in the cohort. A later analysis re-examined previously published TCR beta repertoires from just over 650 donors and added high-resolution HLA genotyping to investigate patterns of TCR occurrence. Of the roughly 390 genotyped donors, 81% fell in the genetic ancestry cluster associated with self-reported Caucasian donors. HLA typing covered class I and class II loci at four-digit resolution. The study aimed to test whether signatures of past pathogen exposure could be identified by cataloging public T cell receptors. On average, roughly 250,000 unique TCR beta nucleotide sequences were sequenced per donor among 398 genotyped donors of the cohort, with roughly 18% of those sequences being non-productive. Typing coverage differed by locus: A, B, C, DRB1 and DQB1 were typed in roughly 620-630 donors, DQA1 in around 500, DPA1 in some 570, and DPB1 in roughly 470. The study profiled the T cell repertoires of 500 to 800 subjects by immunosequencing and related them to cytomegalovirus serostatus. An earlier analysis of 587 of the donors used high-throughput TCR beta sequencing to judge whether each TCR beta V gene segment behaved as functional or pseudogenic. Donor age, sex, ethnicity and CMV serostatus were compiled together with the repertoire data.

Receptor amplification or capture employed the immunoSEQ multiplex PCR assay. A mixture of 60 forward primers for TCR Vbeta segments and 13 reverse primers for TCR Jbeta segments was used in the multiplex PCR. The CDR3 region of rearranged TCR beta genes was amplified from genomic DNA with a multiplex PCR assay. On the Illumina HiSeq System, the amplified TCR beta libraries were sequenced as 87-base-pair reads. The paper's processing steps were these. A later analysis tallied 75 million to 95 million unique TCR beta chains across the 650 to 750 repertoires, and some 10 million of those chains were shared by two or more donors. To remove PCR and sequencing errors, raw reads were error-corrected and collapsed into unique sequences using a nearest-neighbor algorithm that merged closely related sequences. To assign V, D and J gene segments, CDR3 sequences were aligned to IMGT reference sequences. For a sequence to be retained, a match of at least six nucleotides to both a V gene segment and a J gene segment was required. A rearrangement counted as productive if the CDR3 had no stop codons and remained in frame with V and J, and every other rearrangement counted as non-productive. CDR3 was defined according to IMGT convention as the region running from the second conserved V-encoded cysteine to the conserved J-encoded phenylalanine. In an earlier analysis of 500 to 650 of the donors, sequences lacking an unambiguous match to a single V gene segment were excluded. In an earlier analysis of some 590 of the donors, V segments were called functional above 56.7% productive rearrangements and were called segregating when the between-donor standard deviation exceeded 5%. To diagnose cytomegalovirus status from the catalog of TCR beta chain sequences, a statistical classification framework was built. In a later analysis, TCR nucleotide sequences were compared against IMGT/GENE-DB human TR gene sequences so that V and J genes could be assigned. The TCRdist pipeline was used in a later analysis to assign CDR3 sequences and most-parsimonious VDJ recombination scenarios. In a later analysis, each TCR beta chain was defined by its CDR3 amino acid sequence together with its V-gene family, and reads without a unique V-gene family were excluded. In a later analysis, approximately 590 highly shared, low-generation-probability nucleotide sequences were removed to address suspected cross-contamination and a sequencing artifact. In a later analysis, a clonal expansion index for each public chain was calculated from normalized within-repertoire ranks of inferred template counts. A later analysis computed generation probabilities with a VDJ recombination model fitted to out-of-frame rearrangements, and checked the results against IGoR. In a later analysis, TCR-TCR, TCR-HLA and TCR-CMV co-occurrence was scored with hypergeometric tests, and a repertoire-size bias correction was applied to TCR pairs. To estimate false discovery rates, a later analysis permuted the HLA or CMV assignments 20 times. In a later analysis, co-occurring TCRs were grouped using DBSCAN, with TCRdist sequence similarity added in when clustering inside HLA-allele-positive subsets. Repertoires with fewer than 30,000 or more than 120,000 public chains, plus five repertoires with anomalous nucleotide sharing, were excluded from co-occurrence clustering. The table comes from immuneACCESS by way of TCRdb, which keeps in-frame sequences with V and J called. Part of the clones is missing from these tables; in studies checked, under half for an unresolved V gene and the rest for unknown reasons. D and trimming were read from the DNA, whereas the V and J calls and clone size are those reported in that table. The sample table shows 150,000 to 180,000 clones, and about 80% are seen once. The ten top clones hold around 7% of the sample.

The cohort consisted of 600 or so healthy bone marrow donors. Cohort members were all nominally healthy when sampled, although unrecorded immune exposures were likely present. The donor tested CMV seropositive and was one of the 289 seropositive cohort members. Each donor provided a peripheral blood sample, and peripheral blood mononuclear cells were used for TCR beta sequencing. Genomic DNA was extracted from the blood cell samples with the Qiagen DNeasy Blood Extraction Kit. According to the germline V gene, CDR1 reads SGHVS and CDR2 reads FNYEAQ. Trimmed from V: 5 bases; trimmed from J: 7 bases; junction bases lacking a gene match: 5. The CDR3 covers 13 residues, taking in both the cysteine and the phenylalanine. Only the CDR3 region is kept as DNA, spanning 39 bases read in frame from base 1. What the authors observed across the whole study: Some IMGT-functional V segments, including TRBV6-2 and TRBV6-3, could not be distinguished by the 87-base-pair reads and were therefore excluded. Presence/absence analyses assumed roughly uniform sequencing depth across donors, an assumption that may not hold. Compared with equally common non-associated chains, HLA-associated TCR beta chains in a later analysis were more clonally expanded and had lower generation probabilities. A later analysis found that most CMV-associated TCR beta chains appeared HLA-restricted, with HLA associations seemingly driven largely by CMV exposure. Because some donors lacked HLA typing at each locus, the association tests relied only on the typed subset. The earlier analysis of about 600 of the donors excluded over 15 rarely observed V segments, including chromosome 9 orphons, because counts were too low. The only immune exposure information available for the cohort was CMV serostatus. A later analysis associated 15,000 or so TCR beta sequences with specific HLA alleles at a false discovery rate of 0.05. Three of the identified cytomegalovirus-associated TCR beta chains were confirmed in vitro to be specific for cytomegalovirus antigens. Correlated functional status among segregating V segments might be attributable to linkage disequilibrium, but an unknown experimental factor could not be ruled out. In a later analysis, several top co-occurrence clusters were reported to appear linked to parvovirus B19, influenza, CMV and Epstein-Barr virus. The authors suggested that the approach could potentially be generalized to other disease states and immunological phenotypes. According to a later analysis, TCR association rates differed among HLA loci, with DRB1 alleles showing the most associated TCRs and HLA-C alleles showing the fewest. A further reported finding was that TCR beta sequences accurately predicted the HLA-A and HLA-B alleles for most subjects in the first cohort. An association between a missense DCLRE1C variant and V-gene and J-gene trimming of TCR beta chains was found in a later genetic analysis and replicated in an independent cohort. This cohort had only TCR beta chains sequenced, and the lack of alpha or paired-chain data limited which features could be detected. An earlier analysis of 450 to 750 of the donors showed that most TCR beta V segments appeared in productive rearrangements either about 87% or about 30% of the time, which broadly matched IMGT annotations. A group of highly shared sequence variants was considered likely to be a technical artifact of the sequencing pipeline. According to a later genetic analysis, donors in an Asian-associated ancestry cluster had fewer N-insertions in productive TCRs than the approximately 650-donor mean. Most TCR sequences were seen in very few donors, while some public TCRs were found in many individuals. The study listed over 150 TCR beta chains as associated with cytomegalovirus. Strong co-occurrence of HLA alleles, especially DR and DQ, made assigning TCR associations to individual alleles difficult. Cytomegalovirus status was reported to be diagnosed by the classifier with high specificity and sensitivity in both the original and validation cohorts.

Recombination connected TRBV7-6 to TRBJ1-1; TRBD1 agrees with 9 junctional bases. The sequenced material came from PBMCs. The TCR sequence derives from a woman aged 50 to 60 in good health and CMV-seropositive. Here the CDR3 is given as CASSPGQGDEAFF. The DNA reads as follows: TGTGCCAGCAGCCCGGGACAGGGTGATGAAGCTTTCTTT. Full variable domain (CDR3 extended with the reference TRBV7-6 and TRBJ1-1 proteins): GAGVSQSPRYKVTKRGQDVALRCDPISGHVSLYWYRQALGQGPEFLTYFNYEAQQDKSGLPNDRFSAERPEGSISTLTIQRTEQRDSAMYRCASSPGQGDEAFFGQGTRLTVV.